A single sample is the source of the 23 T cell receptor beta chains below, sequenced in a study of long-term antiretroviral therapy in people with HIV. Running of the v3.0 immunoSEQ assay took place at survey level. The data were produced by immunoSEQ multiplex PCR, yet TCRdb's version contains in-frame clones alone and is incomplete. This table holds 20,000 to 30,000 clones, 81% found once. Sequencing was performed on unsorted PBMCs, taken 4.4 years after starting antiretroviral therapy. These receptors were collected from a man aged 30 to 39 with HIV.

V usage is TRBV5-6 and J usage is TRBJ2-1, with TRBD2 identical over 11 bases. This CDR3 contains 15 residues. Germline V CDR1 and CDR2: SGHDT, YYEEEE. Losses at the gene ends were 4 bases for V and 9 bases for J; bases not matched to a gene: 9. CDR3 amino acids: CASSKDSGRAGEQFF. As DNA, the CDR3 is TGTGCCAGCAGCAAAGATAGCGGGAGGGCAGGTGAGCAGTTCTTC.

The chain joins TRBV2 to TRBJ2-2, with TRBD2 as a possible D gene (6 bases). The V end was cut by 6 bases, the J end by 0 bases, with 14 bases between. The germline CDR1 and CDR2 sequences are SNHLY and FYNNEI. The CDR3 runs 16 residues. The CDR3 bases are TGTGCCAGCAGCGACGTGGGAGGAGCGAACACCGGGGAGCTGTTTTTT. It encodes CASSDVGGANTGELFF.

This chain joins TRBV2 and TRBJ1-2, with unresolved D. Trimming removed 3 bases from V and 1 base from J, with 3 bases in between. This CDR3 contains 12 residues. CDR1 is SNHLY, CDR2 FYNNEI, per germline. DNA of the CDR3: TGTGCCAGCAGTGATGATAACTATGGCTACACCTTC. Translation: CASSDDNYGYTF.

The V call is TRBV10-3, the J call TRBJ2-7; 8 bases map to TRBD2. The V and J ends lost 8 bases and 2 bases, in that order; junction bases with no gene match: 11. Germline V gene data show CDR1 as ENHRY and CDR2 as SYGVKD. The CDR3 covers 15 residues. CDR3 sequence: CAILETLAGPYEQYF. The CDR3 nucleotides are TGTGCCATCTTAGAAACCCTAGCGGGTCCCTACGAGCAGTACTTC.

This rearrangement joins TRBV7-2 to TRBJ2-7, with TRBD2 as a possible D gene (7 bases). The CDR3 sequence is 15 residues long. Germline V lookup: CDR1 SGHTA, CDR2 FQGNSA. Deletions cut 0 bases from V and 3 bases from J, with 12 bases between. CDR3 nucleotide sequence: TGTGCCAGCAGCTTAGCGGCGGGGGCAGACTACGAGCAGTACTTC. Amino acids: CASSLAAGADYEQYF.

V usage is TRBV5-1 and J usage is TRBJ1-2, with D hard to call. With 9 bases removed from V and 8 bases from J, the gap between germline ends came to 14 bases. This CDR3 is 11 amino acids long. CDR1 and CDR2 (germline): SGHRS, YFSETQ. CDR3 bases: TGCGCCACCTCCGGAGGAGGAGGCTACACCTTC. Amino acids: CATSGGGGYTF.

The chain uses TRBV29-1 and TRBJ1-1, with a weak D call TRBD1 (5 bases). Trimming took 8 bases from V and 1 from J, leaving 20 bases between them. This CDR3 spans 15 amino acids. CDR1 SQVTM and CDR2 ANQGSEA come from the germline V gene. This chain's CDR3 is CSTRQGRVGNTEAFF. As DNA, the CDR3 is TGCAGCACACGGCAGGGCCGTGTTGGGAACACTGAAGCTTTCTTT.

The chain carries TRBV28 and TRBJ1-1; tentative D call: TRBD1 (5 bases). Trimming removed 1 base at V and 7 bases at J, with 10 bases between. Germline loops: CDR1 MDHEN, CDR2 SYDVKM. This CDR3 is 13 amino acids long. This chain's CDR3 is CASSLFPDIEAFF. The CDR3 DNA is TGTGCCAGCAGTTTATTCCCGGACATTGAAGCTTTCTTT.

This rearrangement joins TRBV27 to TRBJ1-1; D gene uncertain. This CDR3 is 14 amino acids long. Trimming pared 0 bases from V and 5 bases from J, leaving 10 bases between. CDR1 is MNHEY and CDR2 is SMNVEV in the germline V gene (reference sequence). In nucleotides, the CDR3 is TGTGCCAGCAGTTTATCGGGGAGAGGGACTGAAGCTTTCTTT. Encoded protein: CASSLSGRGTEAFF.

In its sample, this clone was seen once. The chain carries TRBV5-6 and TRBJ1-1, with 11 bases fitting TRBD1. The V and J ends lost 3 bases and 6 bases, in that order; junction bases with no gene match: 4. From germline, CDR1 is SGHDT and CDR2 YYEEEE. This CDR3 contains 14 residues. CDR3 sequence: CASSSGQGASEAFF. CDR3 coding DNA: TGTGCCAGCAGCTCAGGACAGGGGGCGTCTGAAGCTTTCTTT.

This clone was observed a handful of times. The rearrangement uses TRBV6-1 and TRBJ1-6; 9 nucleotides align to TRBD1. This CDR3 has 15 amino acids. Germline loops: CDR1 MNHNS, CDR2 SASEGT. V trimming: 4 bases; J trimming: 8 bases; junction bases outside the gene matches: 6. CDR3 residues: CASSGSGTGYSPLHF. DNA of the CDR3: TGTGCCAGCAGTGGTTCCGGGACAGGGTATTCACCCCTCCACTTT.

This clone occurred a few times. The chain joins TRBV19 to TRBJ1-2; D call uncertain. Trimming stripped 0 bases from V and 8 bases from J, with 7 bases between. The germline CDR1 and CDR2 sequences are LNHDA and SQIVND (reference sequence). This CDR3 is 12 amino acids long. The CDR3 sequence is CASSIERDGYTF. CDR3 nucleotides: TGTGCCAGTAGTATAGAAAGAGACGGCTACACCTTC.

The chain carries TRBV11-2 and TRBJ2-7; D gene unclear. The CDR3 is made up of 16 amino acids. The germline CDR1 and CDR2 sequences are SGHAT and FQNNGV. V lost 1 base and J lost 0, with 13 bases in between. The CDR3 here is CASSLVFGLSSYEQYF. The CDR3 DNA follows: TGTGCCAGCAGCTTAGTATTCGGGCTTAGCTCCTACGAGCAGTACTTC.

The chain employs TRBV7-2 and TRBJ2-7; perhaps TRBD2 as D (6 bases). The V gene's germline CDR1 is SGHTA and CDR2 FQGNSA. Trimming shortened V by 0 bases and J by 0 bases, and 6 bases separated the two germline ends. CDR3 size: 14 residues. CDR3 protein: CASSLASGSYEQYF. The CDR3 DNA is TGTGCCAGCAGCTTAGCTAGCGGCTCCTACGAGCAGTACTTC.

This rearrangement joins TRBV19 to TRBJ1-4; 9 bases map to TRBD1. The CDR3 consists of 13 residues. Germline CDR1 and CDR2: LNHDA and SQIVND (reference sequence). Unmatched junction bases numbered 7, after V lost 10 bases and J lost 7 bases. The CDR3, as DNA: TGTGCCACCGTGGACAGGGGTCGTGAAAAACTGTTTTTT. Its translation is CATVDRGREKLFF.

This chain joins TRBV5-1 and TRBJ1-1, with D possibly TRBD1 on 5 matching bases. The germline gives CDR1 SGHRS, CDR2 YFSETQ. V was shortened by 2 bases and J by 4 bases, with 9 bases between the two germline ends. CDR3 length: 13 amino acids. The CDR3 bases are TGCGCCAGCAGCTTTGGGACGGGCACTGAAGCTTTCTTT. This codes for CASSFGTGTEAFF.

The chain couples TRBV29-1 to TRBJ2-3; D call uncertain. V was pared by 4 bases and J by 3 bases, with 8 bases between. The CDR3 is 12 residues long. Looked up from germline, CDR1 is SQVTM and CDR2 is ANQGSEA. The CDR3 nucleotides read TGCAGCGTTGTGGCGGAAACAGATACGCAGTATTTT. Translation gives CSVVAETDTQYF.

This chain uses TRBV4-1 with TRBJ1-1; no clear D. The CDR3 sequence is 17 residues long. Looked up from germline, CDR1 is MGHRA and CDR2 is YSYEKL. V was shortened by 1 base and J by 0 bases, with 15 bases between the two germline ends. As DNA, the CDR3 is TGCGCCAGCAGCCAAGGGAGGTTGGGTGGGGTGAACACTGAAGCTTTCTTT. Protein: CASSQGRLGGVNTEAFF.

V gene TRBV9 combines with J gene TRBJ1-1, with D possibly matching TRBD1 (5 bases). V was shortened by 0 bases and J by 4 bases, with 10 bases between the two germline ends. The CDR3 sequence is 14 residues long. Germline V gene data show CDR1 as SGDLS and CDR2 as YYNGEE. The CDR3 DNA follows: TGTGCCAGCAGCGTAGCTGAAGGGGTCACTGAAGCTTTCTTT. As protein: CASSVAEGVTEAFF. Using reference TRBV9 and TRBJ1-1 for the parts outside the CDR3, the full variable domain is DSGVTQTPKHLITATGQRVTLRCSPRSGDLSVYWYQQSLDQGLQFLIQYYNGEERAKGNILERFSAQQFPDLHSELNLSSLELGDSALYFCASSVAEGVTEAFFGQGTRLTVV.

The V and J genes are TRBV6-5 and TRBJ1-1; TRBD1 might be the D (6 bases). The CDR3 has 14 residues. Between the trimmed V and J ends, which lost 7 bases and 8 bases, there was a span of 20 bases. The germline gives CDR1 MNHEY, CDR2 SVGAGI. CDR3 residues: CASTLDRYYTEAFF. The CDR3 region has the DNA TGTGCCAGCACCCTTGACAGGTATTATACCGAAGCTTTCTTT.

This clone was observed a handful of times. The chain is built from TRBV5-4 and TRBJ1-1, with D uncertain. With 4 bases removed from V and 1 base from J, the gap between germline ends came to 8 bases. This CDR3 is 13 amino acids long. CDR1 is SGHNT, CDR2 YYREEE, per germline (reference sequence). The CDR3 DNA reads as TGTGCCAGCAGCGGCCGGGGGAACACTGAAGCTTTCTTT. It specifies CASSGRGNTEAFF.

This sequence joins TRBV27 and TRBJ2-1; 8 bases map to TRBD1. This CDR3 spans 15 amino acids. With 5 bases clipped from V and 5 bases from J, the junction kept 8 bases outside the gene matches. Germline assignment: CDR1 MNHEY and CDR2 SMNVEV (reference sequence). CDR3: CASSPSGTGDNEQFF. CDR3 coding DNA: TGTGCCAGCAGTCCGTCCGGGACAGGAGACAATGAGCAGTTCTTC.

This clone was observed a single time. V usage is TRBV19 and J usage is TRBJ2-1; no definite D call. Germline V gives CDR1 LNHDA, CDR2 SQIVND (reference sequence). CDR3 length: 13 amino acids. V dropped 2 bases and J dropped 7 bases, with 9 bases sitting between them. This CDR3 is CASSISSENEQFF. CDR3 bases: TGTGCCAGTAGTATAAGCAGCGAGAATGAGCAGTTCTTC.